This T cell receptor (beta chain) was captured by sequencing in a study of cytomegalovirus exposure and HLA in healthy donors. Comments on this clone: Antigen specificity is unknown.

The PCR ran on 60 Vbeta and 13 Jbeta primers. Only in-frame clones appear in the TCRdb table, and some are missing; sequencing was by immunoSEQ multiplex PCR. The sample has about 130,000 clones; around 81% are singletons. Study-wide results and limits: Later genetic work tied a missense DCLRE1C variant to beta-chain V and J trimming. When presence/absence was analysed, sequencing depth was taken to be roughly uniform across donors. Previously analyzed data showed that most TCR beta V segments were productive at a frequency of about 87% or about 30%.

The sequence derives from a woman aged 45 to 65 in good health and CMV-seronegative. Material: PBMCs.

CDR3 protein: CASSLGGGNTEAFF. CDR3 nucleotide sequence: TGTGCCAGCAGCTTGGGGGGAGGGAACACTGAAGCTTTCTTT. The chain couples TRBV7-9 to TRBJ1-1, with D tentatively TRBD1 (5 bases). CDR3 length: 14 residues. Germline V gene sequence: CDR1 SEHNR, CDR2 FQNEAQ (reference sequence). The V end was cut by 3 bases, the J end by 1 base, with 9 bases between. Based on the CDR3 plus reference TRBV7-9 and TRBJ1-1, the full variable domain is DTGVSQNPRHKITKRGQNVTFRCDPISEHNRLYWYRQTLGQGPEFLTYFQNEAQLEKSRLLSDRFSAERPKGSFSTLEIQRTEQGDSAMYLCASSLGGGNTEAFFGQGTRLTVV.